This T cell receptor (beta chain) came from a study of early T cells in non-severe SARS-CoV-2 infection (dated by TCRdb to the early 2020s). The study in broad terms: Because TCR sequencing was done on bulk RNA from unsorted whole blood, the alpha and beta chains could not be paired. Summary of the overall study and its limitations: VDJdb matching was skewed toward anti-spike CD8 responses, so virus-specific expansions were likely underestimated and private and CD4 specificities were missed.

Set within a cohort of healthcare workers in London, UK, this nested case-control study involved weekly PCR testing of nasopharyngeal swabs along with blood sampling. Healthcare workers were recruited between 23 and 31 March 2020, during the week of the UK lockdown, and were followed weekly for up to roughly 16 weeks. To note about this clonotype: What this receptor recognizes is not known. The sample holds no much larger clone one base away, and base qualities are not on file.

Library creation used 5' RACE. TCRdb records NextSeq 500 as the sequencer. To correct for sequencing error and PCR bias, the TCR library protocol tagged individual cDNA molecules with unique molecular identifiers. Both TCR alpha and beta chains were sequenced, and tight co-correlation was observed between alpha and beta sequence abundances in each sample. The original methods were these. V gene, J gene and CDR3 annotation of TCR sequences was performed with Decombinator V4. TCRs were defined as expanded if a significant change between any two time points was detected under a Poisson model with p below 0.0001. TCR abundances were normalised to the total number of TCRs sequenced in each sample and reported as counts per million. TRAV1-2 paired with TRAJ12, TRAJ20 or TRAJ33 defined MAIT TCRs, while TRAV10 paired with TRAJ18 defined iNKT TCRs. VDJdb, accessed 1 November 2021, was searched for CMV, EBV and SARS-CoV-2 annotated TCRs, with TCRs annotated for multiple antigens excluded. TCRdb trimmed public reads at Q25 via fastp, called clones via MiXCR and kept in-frame beta chains. Identical CDR3 protein sequences are pooled into one entry, listed with their most common genes and DNA. The V and J calls come from TCRdb's annotation, not from the publication. This sample lists tens of thousands of distinct CDR3 sequences; around 4.5% were detected once. The ten largest clones take up 9% to 12% of the sample.

Including the terminal cysteine and phenylalanine, the CDR3 comprises 15 residues. Kept here is only the CDR3 DNA, which spans 45 bases and is read in frame from base 1. CDR1 and CDR2 are read off the germline V gene (reference sequence) as DFQATT and SNEGSKA. Ends trimmed: V by 1 base, J by 10 bases; bases unmatched to a gene: 9. This sequence was found in an adult who was a healthcare worker with PCR-confirmed SARS-CoV-2 infection or an uninfected control (not recorded which). Sample: whole blood. Rearrangement joined TRBV20-1 to TRBJ1-6; 8 central bases correspond to TRBD1. The CDR3 region has the sequence CSARGAQGAWSPLHF. The DNA is TGCAGTGCTAGAGGTGCGCAGGGGGCTTGGTCACCCCTCCACTTT.